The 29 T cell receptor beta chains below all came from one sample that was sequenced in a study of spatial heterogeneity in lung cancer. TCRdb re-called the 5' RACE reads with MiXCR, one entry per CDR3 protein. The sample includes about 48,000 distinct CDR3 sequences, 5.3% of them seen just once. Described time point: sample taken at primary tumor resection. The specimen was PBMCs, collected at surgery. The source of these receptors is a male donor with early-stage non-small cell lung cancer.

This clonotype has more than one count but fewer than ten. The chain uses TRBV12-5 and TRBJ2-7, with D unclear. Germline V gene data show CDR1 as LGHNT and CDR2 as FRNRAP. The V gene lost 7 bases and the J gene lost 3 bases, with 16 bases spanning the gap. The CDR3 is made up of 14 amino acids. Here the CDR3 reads CASALFPDFYEQYF. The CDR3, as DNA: TGTGCTAGTGCCCTTTTCCCGGATTTCTACGAGCAGTACTTC.

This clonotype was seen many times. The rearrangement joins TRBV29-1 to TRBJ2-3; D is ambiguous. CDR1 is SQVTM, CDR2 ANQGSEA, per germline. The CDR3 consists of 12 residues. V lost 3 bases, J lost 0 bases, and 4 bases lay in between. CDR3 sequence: CSVEGSTDTQYF. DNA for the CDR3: TGCAGCGTTGAGGGCAGCACAGATACGCAGTATTTT.

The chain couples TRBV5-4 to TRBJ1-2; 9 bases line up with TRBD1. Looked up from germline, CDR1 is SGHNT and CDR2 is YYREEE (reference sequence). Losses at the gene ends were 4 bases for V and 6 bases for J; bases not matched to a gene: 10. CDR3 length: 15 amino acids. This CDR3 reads CASSNGQGSFNGYTF. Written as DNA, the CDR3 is TGTGCCAGCAGCAACGGACAGGGGTCCTTTAATGGCTACACCTTC.

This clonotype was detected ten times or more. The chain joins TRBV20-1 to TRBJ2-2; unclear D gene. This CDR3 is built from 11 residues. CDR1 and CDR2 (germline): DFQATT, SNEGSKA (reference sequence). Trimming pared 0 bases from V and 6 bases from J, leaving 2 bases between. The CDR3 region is CSARDSGELFF. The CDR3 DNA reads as TGCAGTGCTAGAGATTCCGGGGAGCTGTTTTTT.

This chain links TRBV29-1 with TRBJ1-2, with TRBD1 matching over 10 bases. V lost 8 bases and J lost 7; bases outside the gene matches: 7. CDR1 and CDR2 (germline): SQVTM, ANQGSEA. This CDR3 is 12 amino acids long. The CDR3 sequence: CSIDRGQSGYTF. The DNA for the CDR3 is TGCAGCATCGACAGGGGGCAAAGTGGCTACACCTTC. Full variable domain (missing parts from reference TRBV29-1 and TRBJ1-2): SAVISQKPSRDICQRGTSLTIQCQVDSQVTMMFWYRQQPGQSLTLIATANQGSEATYESGFVIDKFPISRPNLTFSTLTVSNMSPEDSSIYLCSIDRGQSGYTFGSGTRLTVV.

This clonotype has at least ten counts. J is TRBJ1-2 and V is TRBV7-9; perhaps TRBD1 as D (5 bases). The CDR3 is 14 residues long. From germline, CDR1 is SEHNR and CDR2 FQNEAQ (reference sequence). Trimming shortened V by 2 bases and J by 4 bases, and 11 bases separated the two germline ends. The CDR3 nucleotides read TGTGCCAGCAGCTTACTGGGACCGATCTATGGCTACACCTTC. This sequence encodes CASSLLGPIYGYTF.

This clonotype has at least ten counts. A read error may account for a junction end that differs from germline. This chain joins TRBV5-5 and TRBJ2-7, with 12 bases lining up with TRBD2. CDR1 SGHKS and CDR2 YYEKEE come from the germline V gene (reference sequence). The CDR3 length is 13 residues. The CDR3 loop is CASSLGLAGVTDF. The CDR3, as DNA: TGTGCCAGCAGCTTGGGACTAGCGGGAGTTACGGACTTC.

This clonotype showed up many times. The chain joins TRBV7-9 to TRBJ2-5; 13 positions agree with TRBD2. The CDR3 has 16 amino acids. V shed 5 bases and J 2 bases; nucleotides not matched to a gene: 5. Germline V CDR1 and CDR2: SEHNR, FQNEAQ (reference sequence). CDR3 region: CASSHQLAGGQETQYF. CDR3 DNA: TGTGCCAGCAGCCACCAACTAGCGGGAGGGCAAGAGACCCAGTACTTC. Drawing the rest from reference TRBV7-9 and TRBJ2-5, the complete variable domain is DTGVSQNPRHKITKRGQNVTFRCDPISEHNRLYWYRQTLGQGPEFLTYFQNEAQLEKSRLLSDRFSAERPKGSFSTLEIQRTEQGDSAMYLCASSHQLAGGQETQYFGPGTRLLVL.

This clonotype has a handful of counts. The CDR3 sequence: CASSLDTSPLHF. The CDR3 DNA is TGTGCCAGCAGCTTAGATACTTCACCCCTCCACTTT. This chain links TRBV7-9 with TRBJ1-6; the D is unclear. V lost 1 base, J lost 9 bases, and 4 bases lay in between. CDR1 and CDR2 (germline): SEHNR, FQNEAQ (reference sequence). The CDR3 spans 12 residues.

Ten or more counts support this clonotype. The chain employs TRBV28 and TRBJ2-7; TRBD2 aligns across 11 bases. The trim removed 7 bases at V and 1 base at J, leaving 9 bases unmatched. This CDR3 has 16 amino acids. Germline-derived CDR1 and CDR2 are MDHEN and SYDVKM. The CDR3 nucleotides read TGTGCCAGCACCCCTAGCGGGAGGTTTGTTTCCTACGAGCAGTACTTC. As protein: CASTPSGRFVSYEQYF.

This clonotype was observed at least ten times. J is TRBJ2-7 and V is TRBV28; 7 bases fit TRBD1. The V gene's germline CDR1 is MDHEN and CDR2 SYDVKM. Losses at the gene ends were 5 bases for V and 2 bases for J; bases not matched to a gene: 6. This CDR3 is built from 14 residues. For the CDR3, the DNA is TGTGCCAGCAGTGGACAGGAGGTTCCCTACGAGCAGTACTTC. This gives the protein CASSGQEVPYEQYF.

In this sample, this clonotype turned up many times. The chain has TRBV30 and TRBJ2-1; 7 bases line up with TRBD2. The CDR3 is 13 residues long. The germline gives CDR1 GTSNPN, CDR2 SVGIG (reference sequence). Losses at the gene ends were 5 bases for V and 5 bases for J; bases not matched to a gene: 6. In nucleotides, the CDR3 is TGTGCCTGGGCCTTGGGAGGGAACAATGAGCAGTTCTTC. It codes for CAWALGGNNEQFF.

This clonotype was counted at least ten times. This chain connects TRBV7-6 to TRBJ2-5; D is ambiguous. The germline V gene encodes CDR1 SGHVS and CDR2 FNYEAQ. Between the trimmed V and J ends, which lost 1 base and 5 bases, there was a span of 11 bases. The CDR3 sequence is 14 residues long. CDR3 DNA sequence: TGTGCCAGCAGCTTAGTTTGGGCGGTGGAGACCCAGTACTTC. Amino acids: CASSLVWAVETQYF.

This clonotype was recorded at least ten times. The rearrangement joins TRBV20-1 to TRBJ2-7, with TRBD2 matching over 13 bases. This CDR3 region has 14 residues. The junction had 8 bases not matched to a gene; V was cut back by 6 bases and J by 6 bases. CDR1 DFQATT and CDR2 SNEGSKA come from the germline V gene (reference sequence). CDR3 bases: TGCAGTGCCCTACTAGCGGGAGGGCCTGGCGAGCAGTACTTC. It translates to CSALLAGGPGEQYF.

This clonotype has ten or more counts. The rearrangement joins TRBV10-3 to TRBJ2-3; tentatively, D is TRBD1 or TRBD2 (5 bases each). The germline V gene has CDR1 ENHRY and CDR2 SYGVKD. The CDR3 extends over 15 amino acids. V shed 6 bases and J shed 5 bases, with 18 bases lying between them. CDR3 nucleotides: TGTGCCATCAGCGCCGGGGCATCGAGTTTAGATACGCAGTATTTT. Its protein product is CAISAGASSLDTQYF.

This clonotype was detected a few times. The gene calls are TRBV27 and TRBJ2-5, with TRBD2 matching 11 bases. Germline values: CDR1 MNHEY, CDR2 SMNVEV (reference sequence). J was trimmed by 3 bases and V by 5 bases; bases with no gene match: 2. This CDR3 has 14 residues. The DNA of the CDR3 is TGTGCCAGCAGTCCACTAGCGGGAGAAGAGACCCAGTACTTC. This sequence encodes CASSPLAGEETQYF.

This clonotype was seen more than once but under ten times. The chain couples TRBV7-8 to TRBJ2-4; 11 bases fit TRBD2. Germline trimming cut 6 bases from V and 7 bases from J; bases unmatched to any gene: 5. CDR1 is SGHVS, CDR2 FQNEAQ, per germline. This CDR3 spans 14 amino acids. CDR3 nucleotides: TGTGCCAGCAGTTCCGGGACTAGCGGTAACATTCAGTACTTC. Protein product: CASSSGTSGNIQYF.

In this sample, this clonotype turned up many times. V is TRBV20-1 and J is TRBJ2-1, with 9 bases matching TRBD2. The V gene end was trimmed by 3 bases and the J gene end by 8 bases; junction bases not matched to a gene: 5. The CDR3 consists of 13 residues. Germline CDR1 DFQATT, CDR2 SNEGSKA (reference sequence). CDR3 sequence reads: CSARASGMYEQFF. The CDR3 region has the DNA TGCAGTGCTAGGGCTAGCGGGATGTATGAGCAGTTCTTC.

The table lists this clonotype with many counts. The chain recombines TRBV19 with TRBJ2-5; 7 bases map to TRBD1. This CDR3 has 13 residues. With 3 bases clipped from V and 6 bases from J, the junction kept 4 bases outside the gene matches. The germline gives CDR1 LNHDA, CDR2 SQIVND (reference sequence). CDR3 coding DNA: TGTGCCAGTAGTATCGACAGGGAGAAGACCCAGTACTTC. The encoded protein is CASSIDREKTQYF.

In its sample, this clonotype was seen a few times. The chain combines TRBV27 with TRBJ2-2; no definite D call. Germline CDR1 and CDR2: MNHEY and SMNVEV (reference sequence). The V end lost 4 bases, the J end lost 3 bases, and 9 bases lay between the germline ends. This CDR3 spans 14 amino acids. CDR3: CASSWLWDTGELFF. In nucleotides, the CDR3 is TGTGCCAGCAGTTGGTTATGGGACACCGGGGAGCTGTTTTTT.

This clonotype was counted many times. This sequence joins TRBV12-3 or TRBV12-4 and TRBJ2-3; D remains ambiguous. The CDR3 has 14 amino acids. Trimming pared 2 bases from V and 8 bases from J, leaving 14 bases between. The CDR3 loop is CASSLSGGTGTQYF. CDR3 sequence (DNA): TGTGCCAGCAGTTTAAGTGGTGGCACTGGTACGCAGTATTTT.

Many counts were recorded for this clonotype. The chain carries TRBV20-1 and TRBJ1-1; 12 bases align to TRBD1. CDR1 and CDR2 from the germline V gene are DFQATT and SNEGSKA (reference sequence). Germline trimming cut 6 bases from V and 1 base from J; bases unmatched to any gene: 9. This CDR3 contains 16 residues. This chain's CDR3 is CSASGTGGNWNTEAFF. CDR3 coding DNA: TGCAGTGCCTCCGGGACAGGGGGCAATTGGAACACTGAAGCTTTCTTT.

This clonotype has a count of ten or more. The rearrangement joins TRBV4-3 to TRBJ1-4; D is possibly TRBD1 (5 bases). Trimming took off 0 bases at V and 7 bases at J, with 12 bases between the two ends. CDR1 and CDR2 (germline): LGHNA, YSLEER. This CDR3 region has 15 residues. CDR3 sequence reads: CASSQDWGRREKLFF. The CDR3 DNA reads TGCGCCAGCAGCCAAGATTGGGGACGGCGTGAAAAACTGTTTTTT.

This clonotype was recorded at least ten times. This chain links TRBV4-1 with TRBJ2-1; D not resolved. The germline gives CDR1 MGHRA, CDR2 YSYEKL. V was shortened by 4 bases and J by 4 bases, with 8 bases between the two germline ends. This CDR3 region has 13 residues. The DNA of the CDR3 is TGCGCCAGCAGCCCGATATCTTACAATGAGCAGTTCTTC. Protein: CASSPISYNEQFF.

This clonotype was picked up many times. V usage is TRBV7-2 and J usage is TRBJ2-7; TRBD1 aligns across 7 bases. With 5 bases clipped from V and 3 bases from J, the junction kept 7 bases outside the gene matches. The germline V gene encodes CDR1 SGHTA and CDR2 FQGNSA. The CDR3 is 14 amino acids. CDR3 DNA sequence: TGTGCCAGCAGCCTTGACAGGGCAAGCTACGAGCAGTACTTC. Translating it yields CASSLDRASYEQYF.

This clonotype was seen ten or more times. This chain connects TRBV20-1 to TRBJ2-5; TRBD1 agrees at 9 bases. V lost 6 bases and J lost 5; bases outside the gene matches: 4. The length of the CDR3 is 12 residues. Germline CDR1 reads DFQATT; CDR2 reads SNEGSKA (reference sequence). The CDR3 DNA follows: TGCAGTGCAGGACAGGGGCTGGAGACCCAGTACTTC. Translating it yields CSAGQGLETQYF.

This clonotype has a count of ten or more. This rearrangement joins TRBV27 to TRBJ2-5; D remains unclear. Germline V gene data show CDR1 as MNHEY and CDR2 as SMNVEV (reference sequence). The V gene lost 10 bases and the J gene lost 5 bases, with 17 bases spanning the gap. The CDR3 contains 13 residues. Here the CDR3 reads CAISHRVGETQYF. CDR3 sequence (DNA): TGTGCCATCTCTCATAGGGTTGGGGAGACCCAGTACTTC.

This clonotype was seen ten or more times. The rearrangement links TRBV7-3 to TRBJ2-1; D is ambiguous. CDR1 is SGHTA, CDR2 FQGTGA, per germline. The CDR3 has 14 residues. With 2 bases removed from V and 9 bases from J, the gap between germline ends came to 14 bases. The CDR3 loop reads CASSLVGPSSEQFF. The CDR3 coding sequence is TGTGCCAGCAGCTTAGTAGGGCCTTCGAGTGAGCAGTTCTTC.

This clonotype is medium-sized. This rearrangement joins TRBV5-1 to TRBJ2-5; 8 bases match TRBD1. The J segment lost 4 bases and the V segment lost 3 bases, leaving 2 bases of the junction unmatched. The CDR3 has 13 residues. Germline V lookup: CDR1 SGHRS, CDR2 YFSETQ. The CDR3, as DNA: TGCGCCAGCAGCTCCGGACAGGGAGAGACCCAGTACTTC. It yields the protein CASSSGQGETQYF.